These T cell receptor beta chains were read from a single sample in a study of blood T cell repertoires in COVID-19. Sequencing was performed with immunoSEQ multiplex PCR; in TCRdb, only in-frame clones are kept and a portion is missing. Of about 220,000 clones detected, 88% appear once; the ten largest clones hold roughly 2.8%. The specimen sequenced was PBMCs or T cells enriched from blood (not recorded which). Receptors originate from a woman aged 30 to 39 who had recovered from COVID-19. The CDR3 runs from the conserved cysteine through the conserved F or W.

TRBV5-4 14 CASSLHGVQETQYF
TRBV5-1 16 CASSSTGTGVGTEAFF
TRBV13 14 CASSWTGRGTEAFF
TRBV2 13 CASKVAGYNEQFF
TRBV10-3 13 CAISESLGNTIYF
TRBV6-4 15 CASSDSGGRIHGYTF
TRBV4-2 15 CASSSSGGTYNEQFF
TRBV9 12 CASSPYLEPLHF
TRBV27 15 CASSSGLARYNEQFF
TRBV7-9 14 CASSPGQAGNTIYF
TRBV14 16 CASSERAGRPFGGYTF
TRBV19 14 CASTRDRWNQPQHF
TRBV6-5 13 CASSWVWSTEAFF
TRBV21-1 18 CASSKDRPVNPDTGELFF
TRBV7-2 14 CASSLAGTGTGYTF
TRBV7-9 14 CASSGQAQNQPQHF
TRBV4-1 14 CASSQEVAGYGYTF
TRBV4-2 14 CASSQGDYNEKLFF
TRBV7-2 16 CASSLDPVPNNSPLHF
TRBV5-6 14 CASSFAGAGYGYTF
TRBV15 13 CATSRDRNEKLFF
TRBV6-5 13 CASRLDRDQPQHF
TRBV7-2 13 CASSYDGVDEQFF